The sequence of this T cell receptor beta chain was determined in a study of T cell responses to AZD1222 COVID-19 vaccine. General study findings and limits: Unmutated variant regions reportedly attract nearly half of all spike-specific TCRs. The study identified only five or six AZD1222 recipients as seropositive at baseline. It should be noted that donors were predominantly white British and more often female, and clonal diversity was possibly underestimated. The CD4 TCRs associated with vaccination extended across spike and predominated at 160-218 and 743-854.

As to this clone: Its antigen remains unknown.

Losses at the gene ends were 7 bases for V and 3 bases for J; bases not matched to a gene: 8. Germline V gives CDR1 MNHEY, CDR2 SVGAGI. This CDR3 has 14 amino acids. Repertoires were generated with immunoSEQ multiplex PCR, while TCRdb's copy carries only in-frame clones and drops some. The data show about 57,000 clones, roughly 86% seen once. Sequences were derived from peripheral blood, sampled on day 0 of AZD1222 vaccination. V is TRBV6-5 and J is TRBJ1-2, with 7 bases that match TRBD1. The clonotype originates from an adult in good health. In DNA form, the CDR3 reads TGTGCCAGCACCAGACAGGGTAACGACTATGGCTACACCTTC. This sequence encodes CASTRQGNDYGYTF.